These T cell receptor beta chains were read from a single sample in a study of tumour-infiltrating T cells in Burkitt lymphoma. Assay: immunoSEQ multiplex PCR; the TCRdb copy retains only in-frame clones and omits some. The data hold 11,000 to 15,000 clones, with over 75% observed a single time. Sequencing was carried out using tumor tissue. These receptors all come from a human donor with diffuse large B-cell lymphoma. Both conserved end residues are part of each CDR3. D genes are given only for firm matches. Clone sizes are given selectively: once, few, many, or a class where the clone is expanded.

v_gene: TRBV19
d_gene: TRBD1
j_gene: TRBJ1-2
abundance: NA
CDR3aa: CASRRQGAYGYTF
CDR3nt: TGTGCCAGTAGGAGACAGGGGGCCTATGGCTACACCTTC

v_gene: TRBV7-2
d_gene: NA
j_gene: TRBJ1-2
abundance: once
CDR3aa: CASSWPRGGLDGYTF
CDR3nt: TGTGCCAGCAGCTGGCCGAGGGGGGGGCTGGATGGCTACACCTTC

v_gene: TRBV5-6
d_gene: TRBD1
j_gene: TRBJ2-1
abundance: NA
CDR3aa: CASSARQGGYNEQFF
CDR3nt: TGTGCCAGCAGCGCCCGACAGGGCGGATACAATGAGCAGTTCTTC

v_gene: TRBV5-6
d_gene: NA
j_gene: TRBJ2-7
abundance: once
CDR3aa: CASCWTVRCPEQYF
CDR3nt: TGTGCCAGCTGCTGGACAGTGAGATGTCCCGAGCAGTACTTC

v_gene: TRBV5-1
d_gene: NA
j_gene: TRBJ1-1
abundance: NA
CDR3aa: CASSQGQGTDTEAFF
CDR3nt: TGCGCCAGCAGCCAGGGGCAGGGGACCGACACTGAAGCTTTCTTT

v_gene: TRBV13
d_gene: NA
j_gene: TRBJ1-1
abundance: once
CDR3aa: CASSFGPQVNTEAFF
CDR3nt: TGTGCCAGCAGCTTTGGACCACAGGTGAACACTGAAGCTTTCTTT

v_gene: TRBV7-9
d_gene: TRBD1
j_gene: TRBJ2-5
abundance: once
CDR3aa: CASSLGRTGTGVQETQYF
CDR3nt: TGTGCCAGCAGCTTAGGGAGAACCGGGACAGGGGTCCAAGAGACCCAGTACTTC

v_gene: TRBV7-9
d_gene: NA
j_gene: TRBJ1-1
abundance: once
CDR3aa: CASRSDGGHTEAFF
CDR3nt: TGTGCCAGCAGGTCGGACGGAGGACACACTGAAGCTTTCTTT

v_gene: TRBV19
d_gene: NA
j_gene: TRBJ2-7
abundance: NA
CDR3aa: CASSIGLTSYEQYF
CDR3nt: TGTGCCAGTAGTATTGGACTCACCTCCTACGAGCAGTACTTC

v_gene: TRBV5-6
d_gene: TRBD1
j_gene: TRBJ1-1
abundance: NA
CDR3aa: CASSLAVAGGSEAFF
CDR3nt: TGTGCCAGCAGCTTGGCCGTGGCAGGGGGTTCTGAAGCTTTCTTT

v_gene: TRBV7-9
d_gene: TRBD1
j_gene: TRBJ1-1
abundance: NA
CDR3aa: CASSPDREWNTEAFF
CDR3nt: TGTGCCAGCAGCCCGGACAGGGAATGGAACACTGAAGCTTTCTTT

v_gene: TRBV7-2
d_gene: NA
j_gene: TRBJ1-4
abundance: NA
CDR3aa: CASSLSGINEKLFF
CDR3nt: TGTGCCAGCAGCTTATCCGGTATTAATGAAAAACTGTTTTTT

v_gene: TRBV6-6
d_gene: TRBD1
j_gene: TRBJ1-1
abundance: NA
CDR3aa: CASILDRIDTEAFF
CDR3nt: TGTGCCAGCATCCTGGACAGGATCGACACTGAAGCTTTCTTT

v_gene: TRBV5-6
d_gene: NA
j_gene: TRBJ2-1
abundance: few
CDR3aa: CASSLGVRSYNEQFF
CDR3nt: TGTGCCAGCAGCTTAGGGGTCCGCTCCTACAATGAGCAGTTCTTC

v_gene: TRBV13
d_gene: TRBD2
j_gene: TRBJ2-5
abundance: NA
CDR3aa: CASSLTSAGEGETQYF
CDR3nt: TGTGCCAGTAGCTTAACCTCGGCGGGAGAGGGAGAGACCCAGTACTTC

v_gene: TRBV7-2
d_gene: TRBD1
j_gene: TRBJ2-4
abundance: NA
CDR3aa: CASSFIGTGGNIQYF
CDR3nt: TGTGCCAGCAGCTTTATAGGGACAGGGGGAAACATTCAGTACTTC

v_gene: TRBV19
d_gene: NA
j_gene: TRBJ1-2
abundance: NA
CDR3aa: CASSIGQDTF
CDR3nt: TGTGCCAGTAGTATCGGCCAAGACACCTTC

v_gene: TRBV29-1
d_gene: NA
j_gene: TRBJ1-2
abundance: NA
CDR3aa: CSVEEGGLWGDGYTF
CDR3nt: TGCAGCGTTGAAGAAGGGGGTCTATGGGGAGATGGCTACACCTTC

v_gene: TRBV15
d_gene: NA
j_gene: TRBJ2-7
abundance: NA
CDR3aa: CATSPTAEPRDEQYF
CDR3nt: TGTGCCACCAGTCCCACAGCCGAACCCAGGGACGAGCAGTACTTC

v_gene: TRBV29-1
d_gene: NA
j_gene: TRBJ1-2
abundance: NA
CDR3aa: CGTEVGLGGYTF
CDR3nt: TGCGGAACCGAGGTGGGGCTGGGTGGCTACACCTTC

v_gene: TRBV5-1
d_gene: NA
j_gene: TRBJ1-2
abundance: NA
CDR3aa: CASSRTADRNGYTF
CDR3nt: TGCGCCAGCAGCAGAACAGCGGACCGAAATGGCTACACCTTC

v_gene: TRBV13
d_gene: NA
j_gene: TRBJ1-2
abundance: NA
CDR3aa: CASSRESGYGYTF
CDR3nt: TGTGCCAGCAGCAGGGAGAGCGGCTATGGCTACACCTTC

v_gene: TRBV7-6
d_gene: NA
j_gene: TRBJ2-7
abundance: NA
CDR3aa: CASSFKGAYEQYF
CDR3nt: TGTGCCAGCAGTTTTAAGGGGGCCTACGAGCAGTACTTC

v_gene: TRBV4-1
d_gene: NA
j_gene: TRBJ1-1
abundance: NA
CDR3aa: CASSQDNTEAFF
CDR3nt: TGCGCCAGCAGCCAAGATAACACTGAAGCTTTCTTT

v_gene: TRBV6-5
d_gene: TRBD1
j_gene: TRBJ1-2
abundance: once
CDR3aa: CATRSDRAHGYTF
CDR3nt: TGTGCCACCCGATCCGACAGGGCTCATGGCTACACCTTC

v_gene: TRBV5-1
d_gene: NA
j_gene: TRBJ1-1
abundance: NA
CDR3aa: CASSFRVNTEAFF
CDR3nt: TGCGCCAGCAGCTTCAGGGTTAACACTGAAGCTTTCTTT

v_gene: TRBV9
d_gene: NA
j_gene: TRBJ2-3
abundance: NA
CDR3aa: CASSVAVEDTQYF
CDR3nt: TGTGCCAGCAGCGTAGCGGTCGAAGATACGCAGTATTTT

v_gene: TRBV7-9
d_gene: TRBD1
j_gene: TRBJ1-2
abundance: NA
CDR3aa: CASSLAVAGTGGVYGYTF
CDR3nt: TGTGCCAGCAGCTTAGCGGTTGCGGGGACAGGGGGCGTCTATGGCTACACCTTC

v_gene: TRBV19
d_gene: NA
j_gene: TRBJ1-5
abundance: NA
CDR3aa: CASSMGGGQPQHF
CDR3nt: TGTGCCAGTAGTATGGGGGGCGGACAGCCCCAGCATTTT

v_gene: TRBV7-2
d_gene: TRBD1
j_gene: TRBJ2-2
abundance: few
CDR3aa: CASSRIPTGVRTGELFF
CDR3nt: TGTGCCAGCAGCCGTATACCAACAGGGGTGAGGACCGGGGAGCTGTTTTTT

v_gene: TRBV19
d_gene: NA
j_gene: TRBJ2-1
abundance: NA
CDR3aa: CASCEAGYNEQFF
CDR3nt: TGTGCCAGCTGTGAGGCCGGGTACAATGAGCAGTTCTTC

v_gene: TRBV5-6
d_gene: TRBD1
j_gene: TRBJ2-5
abundance: NA
CDR3aa: CASSLKAGQGETQYF
CDR3nt: TGTGCCAGCAGCTTGAAAGCGGGACAGGGGGAGACCCAGTACTTC

v_gene: TRBV10-3
d_gene: NA
j_gene: TRBJ1-1
abundance: few
CDR3aa: CAISELPGDTEAFF
CDR3nt: TGTGCCATCAGTGAACTCCCAGGGGACACTGAAGCTTTCTTT

v_gene: TRBV7-9
d_gene: NA
j_gene: TRBJ1-6
abundance: NA
CDR3aa: CASSLEVGNSPLHF
CDR3nt: TGTGCCAGCAGCTTAGAAGTTGGTAATTCACCCCTCCACTTT

v_gene: TRBV4-2
d_gene: TRBD2
j_gene: TRBJ2-3
abundance: NA
CDR3aa: CASSPSSTSASTDTQYF
CDR3nt: TGTGCCAGCAGCCCATCCTCGACTAGCGCTAGCACAGATACGCAGTATTTT